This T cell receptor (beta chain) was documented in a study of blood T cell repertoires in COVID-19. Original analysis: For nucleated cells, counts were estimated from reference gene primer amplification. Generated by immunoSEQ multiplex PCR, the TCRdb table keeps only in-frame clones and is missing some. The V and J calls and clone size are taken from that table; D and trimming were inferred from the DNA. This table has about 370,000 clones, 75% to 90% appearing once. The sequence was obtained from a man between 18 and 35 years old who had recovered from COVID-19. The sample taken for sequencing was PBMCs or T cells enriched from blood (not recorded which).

The CDR3 spells CASSTTGSGNQPQHF. The CDR3, as DNA: TGTGCCAGTAGTACCACAGGGTCCGGCAATCAGCCCCAGCATTTT. The V call is TRBV19, the J call TRBJ1-5, with a tentative D call TRBD1 (6 bases). This CDR3 is 15 amino acids long. V was shortened by 4 bases and J by 2 bases, with 12 bases between the two germline ends. Germline-derived CDR1 and CDR2 are LNHDA and SQIVND (reference sequence).